This TCR beta chain was captured in a study of blood T cell repertoires in COVID-19. Study as a whole: T cells, B-cell-depleted T cells, or PBMCs provided the cDNA or gDNA that served as material.

CDR1 and CDR2 from the germline V gene are SGHNT and YYREEE (reference sequence). This CDR3 has 14 residues. The germline V and J ends were trimmed by 0 bases and 8 bases, with 12 bases remaining between them. TCRdb's table, derived via immunoSEQ multiplex PCR, lists solely in-frame clones and lacks some. The table records about 130,000 clones, around 86% of them present only once. The rearrangement links TRBV5-4 to TRBJ2-4; D may be TRBD1 (5 bases). The source is a man in his forties or fifties with active or convalescent COVID-19. Sequencing used peripheral blood. CDR3 region: CASSLVGAEDIQYF. Written as DNA, the CDR3 is TGTGCCAGCAGCTTGGTTGGGGCCGAGGACATTCAGTACTTC.